This T cell receptor beta chain was recorded in a study of regulatory T cells in long-lasting Graves disease. Regarding time point: newly diagnosed GD, antithyroid drugs for less than 3 months. PBMC-derived RNA was used for the TCR library. In its sample, this clonotype was seen many times. Researchers made TCR beta libraries by using iRepertoire HTBI primers and running Arm-PCR on CDR3 regions. TCRdb re-analysed the multiplex PCR reads in MiXCR, keeping a single row per CDR3 protein. Seen here are roughly 500,000 distinct CDR3 sequences, 13% observed once, and the top ten hold roughly a tenth. The sample also formed part of further work on T cells in Graves' hyperthyroidism and ophthalmopathy.

Specimen: peripheral blood mononuclear cells (PBMCs), collected at new diagnosis, from a patient treated with antithyroid drugs. The TCR sequence derives from a young man with Graves disease.

The CDR3 sequence: CASRGSTGELFF. The CDR3 DNA reads TGTGCCAGCAGAGGGTCCACCGGGGAGCTGTTTTTT. The chain combines TRBV12-3 or TRBV12-4 with TRBJ2-2; D remains ambiguous. The CDR3 has 12 residues. V shed 6 bases and J shed 4 bases, with 6 bases lying between them.